This T cell receptor beta chain was identified during a study of blood T cell repertoires in COVID-19 (TCRdb year 2020). Turning to the overall study: Collaborator samples came from the United States, Italy and Spain and covered acute and convalescent phases of COVID-19. The prospective study material was composed of cDNA or gDNA derived from T cells, B-cell-depleted T cells, or PBMCs. The dataset comprised deeply sampled blood TCRbeta repertoires from subjects exposed to, actively infected with, or recovered from COVID-19. A freely available public database, intended as a resource for researchers studying the immune response to SARS-CoV-2, is where the repertoires were released. Samples came from the ongoing ImmuneRACE study (first 160 participants) plus 1,254 subjects from 6 global collaborators. The sample metadata nearly always contained a de-identified subject ID, COVID-19 status, age in years and sex. Where available, HLA class I and class II types were obtained from metadata supplied by the sample provider rather than from assay-based typing. The paper as a whole reports these results and caveats: The amount of clinical and demographic metadata varied by source and participant and was provided uncurated.

Each collaborating institution followed its own protocols to collect whole blood in K2EDTA tubes. For TCRbeta analysis, collaborators shipped samples as frozen whole blood, isolated PBMCs, or DNA extracted from either of those sample types. Of note for this clone: The target of this receptor is not known. No per-base quality is available; no much larger clone lies one base away.

Taken from cysteine to phenylalanine, the CDR3 has 15 residues. Of the read, only the CDR3 DNA is kept; its 45 bases are in frame from base 1. V lost 4 bases and J lost 5 bases, and the count of bases not matched to a germline gene is 8. Looking up the germline V gene (reference sequence) yields CDR1 SGHNT and CDR2 YYREEE. The immunoSEQ Assay, a bias-controlled multiplex PCR, was used to amplify TCRbeta CDR3 regions from genomic DNA. Per the source publication's procedure: The number of nucleated cells in each sample was estimated from the amplification of reference gene primers within the assay. To quantify the absolute abundance of each unique TCRbeta CDR3 rearrangement, sequence reads were collapsed and filtered. For each sample, productive Simpson clonality was calculated as the square root of Simpson's diversity index across productive rearrangements. This immuneACCESS table, as held by TCRdb, lists in-frame sequences with V and J called but not all clones. Of the missing ones, under half trace to an unresolved V gene in checked studies; the others have no known cause. V and J calls and clone size come straight from that table; D and trimming were deduced from the DNA. This sample is represented by around 140,000 clones; over 70% of them were singletons. Just under 2% of the sample is held by the ten biggest clonotypes.

This receptor was obtained from a woman aged 60-75 years with acute or convalescent COVID-19. The sequence joins TRBV5-4 to TRBJ2-1; 8 middle bases align to TRBD2. Input material: peripheral blood. The bases are TGTGCCAGCAGCCGCGGGGGAGCGGGAGACAATGAGCAGTTCTTC. This yields the protein CASSRGGAGDNEQFF.